This is a list of T cell receptor beta chains from one sample in a study of blood T cell repertoires in COVID-19. Clones were sequenced by immunoSEQ multiplex PCR, and TCRdb holds only the in-frame ones, with some missing. The sample carries about 190,000 clones, roughly 84% recorded once. Sequenced input: peripheral blood. The source is a middle-aged woman who had recovered from COVID-19. The CDR3 runs from the conserved cysteine through the conserved F or W. A D gene is named only where the DNA matches it firmly. The size entry is marked missing in some rows and otherwise reads once, few, many or a size class.

cdr3_aa: CASSLAYSLHGYTF
cdr3_nt: TGTGCCAGCAGCTTAGCGTACAGTCTGCATGGCTACACCTTC
j_call: TRBJ1-2
clone_size: -
d_call: -
v_call: TRBV7-9

cdr3_aa: CASSGQPGLAVWDEQYF
cdr3_nt: TGTGCCAGCAGCGGCCAGCCAGGACTAGCGGTTTGGGACGAGCAGTACTTC
j_call: TRBJ2-7
clone_size: -
d_call: TRBD2
v_call: TRBV9

cdr3_aa: CASSEGLAGEVSYNEQFF
cdr3_nt: TGTGCCAGCAGTGAAGGCCTAGCGGGAGAAGTCTCCTACAATGAGCAGTTCTTC
j_call: TRBJ2-1
clone_size: few
d_call: TRBD2
v_call: TRBV2

cdr3_aa: CASSVAGGVVYEQFF
cdr3_nt: TGTGCCAGCAGCGTAGCGGGGGGTGTCGTCTATGAGCAGTTCTTC
j_call: TRBJ2-1
clone_size: -
d_call: TRBD2
v_call: TRBV9

cdr3_aa: CASSPGQNRVWGSPLHF
cdr3_nt: TGTGCCAGCAGTCCGGGACAGAACCGGGTCTGGGGTTCACCCCTCCACTTT
j_call: TRBJ1-6
clone_size: -
d_call: TRBD1
v_call: TRBV27

cdr3_aa: CASGWTGRDEQFF
cdr3_nt: TGTGCCAGCGGATGGACAGGGCGGGATGAGCAGTTCTTC
j_call: TRBJ2-1
clone_size: few
d_call: TRBD1
v_call: TRBV27

cdr3_aa: CASSISSGDNEQFF
cdr3_nt: TGTGCCAGTAGTATTTCTAGCGGGGACAATGAGCAGTTCTTC
j_call: TRBJ2-1
clone_size: few
d_call: TRBD2
v_call: TRBV19

cdr3_aa: CASSLGSSVNQPQHF
cdr3_nt: TGTGCCAGCAGCTTAGGTAGCTCAGTCAATCAGCCCCAGCATTTT
j_call: TRBJ1-5
clone_size: -
d_call: -
v_call: TRBV7-2

cdr3_aa: CASSRGQGGREQYF
cdr3_nt: TGTGCCAGCAGCAGAGGACAGGGGGGACGCGAGCAGTACTTC
j_call: TRBJ2-7
clone_size: -
d_call: -
v_call: TRBV21-1

cdr3_aa: CASSSTSSEQFF
cdr3_nt: TGTGCCAGCAGCTCTACCTCGAGTGAGCAGTTCTTC
j_call: TRBJ2-1
clone_size: -
d_call: -
v_call: TRBV7-3

cdr3_aa: CASSLAGQSNSPLHF
cdr3_nt: TGTGCCAGCAGCTTGGCGGGACAGTCTAATTCACCCCTCCACTTT
j_call: TRBJ1-6
clone_size: -
d_call: TRBD1
v_call: TRBV7-8

cdr3_aa: CASSLEVGTEAFF
cdr3_nt: TGTGCCAGCAGTTTGGAGGTGGGGACTGAAGCTTTCTTT
j_call: TRBJ1-1
clone_size: -
d_call: -
v_call: TRBV27

cdr3_aa: CASSLGNTGELFF
cdr3_nt: TGTGCCAGCAGCCTAGGGAACACCGGGGAGCTGTTTTTT
j_call: TRBJ2-2
clone_size: -
d_call: -
v_call: TRBV28